This TCR beta chain is from a study of monozygotic twins with inflammatory bowel disease. Overall study findings and caveats: IBD patients shared fewer clonotypes with others than healthy twins, especially with disease activity. The study supported no single strong signal or clonotype linked to IBD. Among T cells, the various subtypes were not distinguishable.

With respect to this clonotype: What it recognizes is unknown.

TCRdb reanalyzed the 5' RACE reads and collapses them to one entry per CDR3 protein, without DNA. In total, the table holds some 400,000 distinct CDR3 sequences. The sequencing sample was made of blood. This receptor was taken from a human donor with ulcerative colitis or Crohn's disease, or a healthy co-twin of an affected twin (not recorded which).

CDR3 region: CASRQGGANEKLFF. The V call is TRBV4-2, the J call TRBJ1-4; the TRBD1 assignment by TCRdb is unverifiable without DNA. This CDR3 spans 14 amino acids. CDR1 is LGHNA and CDR2 is YNFKEQ in the germline V gene.